The clone carrying this T cell receptor beta chain was seen many times. Antigen specificity is unknown. The data derive from a study of CD8+CD57+ T cells in acquired aplastic anemia. Study results and caveats: There were some 30 CD8+ CDR3 sequences that occurred in both patients and controls.

For sequencing, patients were chosen who had shown expansion of CD8+CD57+ cells by flow cytometry. There were no patients without severe acquired aplastic anemia. For CDR3 and TCR beta VDJ profiling, genomic DNA was the template used. TCRdb independently ran MiXCR on the reads; one entry per CDR3 protein. The table records 150,000 to 200,000 distinct CDR3 sequences, roughly three fifths of them present only once. This CDR3 contains 12 residues. Germline lookup yields CDR1 SEHNR and CDR2 FQNEAQ (reference sequence). V was shortened by 1 base and J by 4 bases, with 5 bases between the two germline ends.

This clonotype was obtained from a human donor with aplastic anemia. Specimen: sorted CD4+, CD8+, or CD8+CD57+ T cells (not recorded which) from PBMCs. The V call is TRBV7-9, the J call TRBJ2-7; D is undetermined. The CDR3 loop is CASSLGRYEQYF. CDR3 coding DNA: TGTGCCAGCAGCTTAGGCAGGTACGAGCAGTACTTC.